These T cell receptor beta chains were read from a single sample in a study of T-cell reconstitution after alpha-beta-depleted transplantation in children. One entry per CDR3 protein, called by TCRdb with MiXCR from the PCR reads. Among around 410,000 distinct CDR3 sequences, about a tenth were seen once, and the ten largest hold 4.5% to 7%. This specimen was PBMCs from the stem cell graft donor, taken from the stem cell graft. The receptors shown here come from a human donor who donated a stem cell graft to a child with acute myeloid leukemia. Both conserved end residues are part of each CDR3. A D gene is named only where the DNA matches it firmly. Clone size is given for some rows only: seen once, a few or many times, or a class if the clone is expanded.

clone size,V gene,J gene,D gene,CDR3 protein,CDR3 DNA
NA,TRBV10-3,TRBJ1-1,TRBD1,CAISRGDSRTTEAFF,TGTGCCATCAGCAGGGGGGACTCGCGGACCACTGAAGCTTTCTTT
many,TRBV7-2,TRBJ2-1,TRBD2,CASSHEGTSGSQEQFF,TGTGCCAGCAGCCACGAAGGGACTAGCGGGAGTCAGGAGCAGTTCTTC
NA,TRBV7-2,TRBJ1-4,TRBD1,CASSPRTGQGKLFF,TGTGCCAGCAGCCCCCGGACAGGGCAGGGAAAACTGTTTTTT
NA,TRBV2,TRBJ1-5,TRBD1,CASCLAWDRVRVKQPQHF,TGTGCCAGCTGCCTAGCCTGGGACAGGGTTCGGGTTAAGCAGCCCCAGCATTTT
few,TRBV29-1,TRBJ2-6,TRBD1,CSVPTGSLSGANVLTF,TGCAGCGTGCCGACAGGGTCTCTCTCTGGGGCCAACGTCCTGACTTTC
NA,TRBV20-1,TRBJ1-6,TRBD1,CSARGGTGVSPLHF,TGCAGTGCTAGAGGGGGGACAGGGGTCTCACCCCTCCACTTT
few,TRBV24-1,TRBJ2-1,TRBD1,CATSETGTSYNEQFF,TGTGCCACCAGCGAGACAGGGACCAGCTACAATGAGCAGTTCTTC
many,TRBV12-3/TRBV12-4,TRBJ2-5,TRBD1,CASSPRDRYQETQYF,TGTGCCAGCAGTCCCCGGGACAGGTACCAAGAGACCCAGTACTTC
few,TRBV6-2/TRBV6-3,TRBJ2-5,NA,CASSRTALRETQYF,TGTGCCAGCAGTCGGACAGCCCTCCGAGAGACCCAGTACTTC
once,TRBV30,TRBJ2-5,NA,CAWSVGGTTQYF,TGTGCCTGGAGTGTAGGTGGGACGACCCAGTACTTC
many,TRBV10-3,TRBJ1-1,NA,CAISDRQLGTEAFF,TGTGCCATCAGTGACAGGCAGCTTGGCACTGAAGCTTTCTTT
NA,TRBV7-2,TRBJ1-4,NA,CASSLGSSADNEKLFF,TGTGCCAGCAGCTTAGGAAGTTCCGCCGATAATGAAAAACTGTTTTTT
NA,TRBV30,TRBJ2-5,TRBD2,CARAGGDQETQYF,TGTGCCCGGGCGGGGGGGGACCAAGAGACCCAGTACTTC
NA,TRBV20-1,TRBJ2-1,TRBD1,CSAIGQGVDNEQFF,TGCAGTGCTATTGGACAGGGTGTGGATAATGAGCAGTTCTTC
NA,TRBV5-5,TRBJ2-3,NA,CASSSFGAGATDTQYF,TGTGCCAGCAGCTCGTTCGGGGCAGGGGCAACAGATACGCAGTATTTT
NA,TRBV29-1,TRBJ2-5,NA,CSVSGPKLETRYF,TGCAGCGTGTCCGGCCCCAAACTGGAGACCCGGTACTTC
NA,TRBV6-1,TRBJ2-7,NA,CASSARDTYEQYF,TGTGCCAGCAGCGCGAGAGACACCTACGAGCAGTACTTC
NA,TRBV20-1,TRBJ1-2,NA,CSARPGTGYTF,TGCAGTGCTAGGCCTGGGACGGGCTACACCTTC
few,TRBV12-3/TRBV12-4,TRBJ1-3,TRBD1,CASSFGTALYF,TGTGCCAGCAGTTTCGGGACAGCCTTATATTTT
many,TRBV6-1,TRBJ2-4,TRBD2,CASSVEGGRNIQYF,TGTGCCAGCAGTGTGGAGGGAGGGCGGAACATTCAGTACTTC
NA,TRBV30,TRBJ1-1,NA,CAWSLGEFFTDTEAFF,TGTGCCTGGAGTCTAGGGGAATTCTTTACGGACACTGAAGCTTTCTTT
many,TRBV3-1,TRBJ2-5,TRBD2,CASSHSGSGETQYF,TGTGCCAGCAGCCATAGCGGGAGTGGGGAGACCCAGTACTTC
many,TRBV20-1,TRBJ1-1,NA,CSARRTNTEAFF,TGCAGTGCTAGACGGACGAACACTGAAGCTTTCTTT
NA,TRBV5-1,TRBJ2-3,TRBD2,CASSIPLAGGKDTQYF,TGCGCCAGCAGCATCCCACTAGCGGGGGGTAAGGATACGCAGTATTTT
few,TRBV30,TRBJ2-3,NA,CAWSRGSNTQYF,TGTGCCTGGAGTCGTGGGTCAAATACGCAGTATTTT
NA,TRBV5-1,TRBJ1-2,NA,CASRSDSLYGYTF,TGCGCCAGCAGGTCGGACAGCCTATATGGCTATACCTTC
few,TRBV3-1,TRBJ2-5,NA,CASRGKTQYF,TGTGCCAGCAGGGGGAAGACCCAGTACTTC
NA,TRBV29-1,TRBJ2-7,NA,CSVAGPYERYF,TGCAGCGTTGCAGGGCCCTACGAGCGGTACTTC
many,TRBV7-3,TRBJ2-5,TRBD1,CASSLSGTGEETQYF,TGTGCCAGCAGCTTAAGCGGGACAGGGGAGGAGACCCAGTACTTC
NA,TRBV5-6,TRBJ2-1,NA,CASSFRGEGNEQFF,TGTGCCAGCAGCTTCAGGGGGGAAGGAAATGAGCAGTTCTTC
few,TRBV20-1,TRBJ2-1,TRBD2,CSARSSGPYNEQFF,TGCAGTGCTAGGTCTAGCGGACCCTACAATGAGCAGTTCTTC
few,TRBV6-5,TRBJ1-1,TRBD1,CASSSRQGRNTEAFF,TGTGCCAGCAGTTCCCGACAGGGGCGTAACACTGAAGCTTTCTTT
NA,TRBV5-1,TRBJ2-5,TRBD1,CASSPYGTDQETQYF,TGCGCCAGCAGCCCGTACGGGACAGACCAAGAGACCCAGTACTTC
many,TRBV29-1,TRBJ2-1,NA,CSVGLGNNEQFF,TGCAGCGTTGGCTTAGGTAACAATGAGCAGTTCTTC
many,TRBV5-1,TRBJ2-2,TRBD1,CASSLGHTGGTGELFF,TGCGCCAGCAGCTTGGGGCACACAGGGGGCACCGGGGAGCTGTTTTTT
NA,TRBV15,TRBJ2-3,TRBD2,CATSRDALADPILLTSTDTQYF,TGTGCCACCAGCAGAGATGCACTAGCGGACCCTATTTTGCTGACTAGCACAGATACGCAGTATTTT
NA,TRBV5-1,TRBJ2-1,NA,CASSRPGPYNEQFF,TGCGCCAGCAGCCGCCCGGGACCCTACAATGAGCAGTTCTTC
few,TRBV25-1,TRBJ2-1,NA,CASSGAGEQFF,TGTGCCAGCAGTGGGGCAGGTGAGCAGTTCTTC
NA,TRBV9,TRBJ2-1,NA,CASSVTGTHYNEQFF,TGTGCCAGCAGCGTAACCGGGACACACTACAATGAGCAGTTCTTC
few,TRBV3-1,TRBJ2-1,NA,CASSQDLVGNEQFF,TGTGCCAGCAGCCAAGATCTTGTGGGAAATGAGCAGTTCTTC
NA,TRBV29-1,TRBJ2-5,NA,CSVTRVGESQYF,TGCAGCGTTACAAGGGTTGGGGAGAGCCAGTACTTC